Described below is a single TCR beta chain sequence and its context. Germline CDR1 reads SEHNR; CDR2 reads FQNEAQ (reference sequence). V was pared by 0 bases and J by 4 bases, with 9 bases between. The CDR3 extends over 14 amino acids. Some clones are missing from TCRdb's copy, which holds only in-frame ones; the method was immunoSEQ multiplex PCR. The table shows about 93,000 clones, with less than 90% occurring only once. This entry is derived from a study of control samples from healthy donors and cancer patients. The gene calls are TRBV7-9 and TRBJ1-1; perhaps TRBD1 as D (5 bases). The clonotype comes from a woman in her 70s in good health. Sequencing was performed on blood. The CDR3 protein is CASSLAGGVTEAFF. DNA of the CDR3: TGTGCCAGCAGCTTAGCCGGGGGTGTCACTGAAGCTTTCTTT.